The 19 T cell receptor beta chains given below trace back to one sample, sequenced in a study of cytomegalovirus exposure and HLA in healthy donors. 13 Jbeta primers and 60 Vbeta primers were used for the PCR. Repertoires were generated with immunoSEQ multiplex PCR, while TCRdb's copy carries only in-frame clones and drops some. This sample has tens of thousands of clones, with approximately 84% found just once. The sequenced sample was PBMCs. Receptor source: a man aged 18 to 29 in good health and CMV-seronegative.

The chain employs TRBV9 and TRBJ1-5, with D unclear. Germline CDR1 and CDR2: SGDLS and YYNGEE. There are 14 residues in the CDR3. The V and J ends lost 0 bases and 5 bases respectively, with 9 bases between them. The CDR3 DNA sequence: TGTGCCAGCAGCGTAGCTGCCGGAGATCAGCCCCAGCATTTT. Translation gives CASSVAAGDQPQHF.

As concerns this clone: The sample holds other DNA sequences that translate to the same CDR3. The J gene is TRBJ1-1, the V gene TRBV28; D ambiguous. CDR3 length equals 10 residues. Trimming took off 6 bases at V and 9 bases at J, with 8 bases between the two ends. From germline, CDR1 is MDHEN and CDR2 SYDVKM. The CDR3 DNA is TGTGCCAGCAGCCATCAAAAAGCTTTCTTT. It translates to CASSHQKAFF.

The rearrangement links TRBV28 to TRBJ2-5; D uncertain. The CDR3 has 11 amino acids. Germline V lookup: CDR1 MDHEN, CDR2 SYDVKM. V shed 4 bases and J shed 4 bases, with 4 bases lying between them. CDR3 bases: TGTGCCAGCAGTTCGTTAGAGACCCAGTACTTC. Amino acids: CASSSLETQYF.

The sample holds a few counts of this clone. V gene TRBV6-1 combines with J gene TRBJ1-1, with a possible D match to TRBD1 (6 bases). Trimming took off 3 bases at V and 0 bases at J, with 14 bases between the two ends. The CDR3 consists of 16 residues. The germline V gene encodes CDR1 MNHNS and CDR2 SASEGT. The DNA for the CDR3 is TGTGCCAGCAGTGAGTTATCCAGGGGAATGAACACTGAAGCTTTCTTT. This codes for CASSELSRGMNTEAFF.

This chain connects TRBV4-1 to TRBJ2-7; maybe TRBD1 (5 bases). Trimming cost V 1 base and J 3 bases, with 16 bases left between them. Germline V gene lookup returns CDR1 MGHRA and CDR2 YSYEKL. This CDR3 is 16 amino acids long. The chain's CDR3 is CASSQAGRGPFYEQYF. The CDR3 region has the DNA TGCGCCAGCAGCCAAGCTGGAAGGGGCCCCTTCTACGAGCAGTACTTC.

This clone was seen just once. The chain carries TRBV6-6 and TRBJ1-5; D not certain. This CDR3 spans 14 amino acids. Germline loops: CDR1 MNHNY, CDR2 SVGAGI (reference sequence). V was cut by 7 bases and J by 1 base, with 11 bases left in between. The CDR3 nucleotides read TGTGCCAGCATTTTGACGGGAAGCAATCAGCCCCAGCATTTT. This gives the protein CASILTGSNQPQHF.

The gene calls are TRBV7-6 and TRBJ2-3, with 10 bases matching TRBD2. With V trimmed by 4 bases and J by 3 bases, 7 bases remained unmatched. The length of the CDR3 is 16 residues. Germline CDR1 reads SGHVS; CDR2 reads FNYEAQ. CDR3 sequence reads: CASSSAGTSATDTQYF. The CDR3 nucleotides are TGTGCCAGCAGCTCCGCCGGGACTAGCGCGACAGATACGCAGTATTTT.

The J gene is TRBJ2-5, the V gene TRBV28, with 10 bases lining up with TRBD1. The CDR3 consists of 15 residues. Germline V gene sequence: CDR1 MDHEN, CDR2 SYDVKM. J gave up 3 bases and V 5 bases, and 6 bases lay outside the gene matches. The CDR3 reads CASSPDRGLKETQYF. As DNA, the CDR3 is TGTGCCAGCAGTCCGGACAGGGGGTTGAAAGAGACCCAGTACTTC.

V gene TRBV7-9 combines with J gene TRBJ2-1; 7 positions agree with TRBD2. The CDR3 covers 15 residues. V was clipped by 5 bases and J by 1 base; unmatched bases: 5. The germline CDR1 and CDR2 sequences are SEHNR and FQNEAQ (reference sequence). Here the CDR3 reads CASSRSGPSYNEQFF. CDR3 bases: TGTGCCAGCAGCCGTAGCGGGCCATCCTACAATGAGCAGTTCTTC.

This clone was detected once. The J gene is TRBJ2-3, the V gene TRBV5-4; weak D call: TRBD1 (5 bases). V lost 4 bases, J lost 1 base, and 16 bases lay in between. Germline V gives CDR1 SGHNT, CDR2 YYREEE (reference sequence). The CDR3 length is 16 residues. The CDR3 region is CASSLQGRPGTDTQYF. CDR3 nucleotides: TGTGCCAGCAGCCTCCAGGGTAGGCCTGGCACAGATACGCAGTATTTT. Filled out from reference TRBV5-4 and TRBJ2-3, the complete variable domain reads ETGVTQSPTHLIKTRGQQVTLRCSSQSGHNTVSWYQQALGQGPQFIFQYYREEENGRGNFPPRFSGLQFPNYSSELNVNALELDDSALYLCASSLQGRPGTDTQYFGPGTRLTVL.

As DNA, the CDR3 is TGTGCCAGCTCACCACCGGGACTAGCGGGAGTCTACGAGCAGTACTTC. Its translation: CASSPPGLAGVYEQYF. V is TRBV18 and J is TRBJ2-7, with TRBD2 matching over 14 bases. V lost 0 bases to trimming and J lost 3 bases; unmatched junction nucleotides: 1. Germline CDR1 and CDR2: KGHSH and LQKENI. CDR3 length equals 16 residues.

The CDR3 region is CASSSGPSFFGNIQYF. The CDR3 DNA sequence: TGTGCCAGCAGTTCAGGTCCGTCGTTTTTTGGGAACATTCAGTACTTC. The genes are TRBV27 and TRBJ2-4; no clear D. The germline CDR1 and CDR2 sequences are MNHEY and SMNVEV (reference sequence). The V and J ends lost 4 bases and 7 bases respectively, with 20 bases between them. CDR3 length: 16 amino acids.

The CDR3 coding sequence is TGTGCCACCGCGAGCCCAGGGCCCTACGAGCAGTACTTC. Amino acids: CATASPGPYEQYF. V usage is TRBV27 and J usage is TRBJ2-7, with a tentative D call TRBD1 (5 bases). Germline CDR1 reads MNHEY; CDR2 reads SMNVEV (reference sequence). CDR3 length: 13 amino acids. V lost 10 bases and J lost 2, with 15 bases in between.

The chain is built from TRBV5-1 and TRBJ2-1, with D maybe TRBD2 (6 bases). The CDR3 runs 15 residues. V shed 0 bases and J shed 4 bases, with 11 bases lying between them. The germline CDR1 and CDR2 sequences are SGHRS and YFSETQ. The chain's CDR3 is CASSLAGAVYNEQFF. CDR3 in DNA: TGCGCCAGCAGCTTGGCGGGAGCTGTATACAATGAGCAGTTCTTC. Using reference TRBV5-1 and TRBJ2-1 for the parts outside the CDR3, the full variable domain is KAGVTQTPRYLIKTRGQQVTLSCSPISGHRSVSWYQQTPGQGLQFLFEYFSETQRNKGNFPGRFSGRQFSNSRSEMNVSTLELGDSALYLCASSLAGAVYNEQFFGPGTRLTVL.

The chain carries TRBV6-5 and TRBJ1-6; a possible D gene is TRBD1 (6 bases). The length of the CDR3 is 16 residues. Per germline, CDR1 MNHEY and CDR2 SVGAGI. Trimming shortened V by 2 bases and J by 7 bases, and 15 bases separated the two germline ends. The DNA for the CDR3 is TGTGCCAGCAGTTACCGCAGGGGAGATGGCAATTCACCCCTCCACTTT. Protein product: CASSYRRGDGNSPLHF.

The chain is built from TRBV9 and TRBJ1-2, with a tentative D call TRBD1 (5 bases). The CDR3 consists of 14 residues. The germline V gene has CDR1 SGDLS and CDR2 YYNGEE. The germline V and J ends were trimmed by 4 bases and 4 bases, with 14 bases remaining between them. The CDR3 DNA reads TGTGCCAGCAGCCCTCAGACAGACCTCTATGGCTACACCTTC. Protein sequence: CASSPQTDLYGYTF.

CDR3 region: CASSSGGIGYTF. Written as DNA, the CDR3 is TGTGCCAGCAGTTCAGGGGGCATCGGCTACACCTTC. J is TRBJ1-2 and V is TRBV6-6; TRBD1 agrees at 8 bases. J gave up 8 bases and V 4 bases, and 3 bases lay outside the gene matches. Germline V CDR1 and CDR2: MNHNY, SVGAGI (reference sequence). This CDR3 is built from 12 residues.

The genes are TRBV6-4 and TRBJ1-1; 7 positions match TRBD1. V trimming: 0 bases; J trimming: 5 bases; junction bases outside the gene matches: 9. Germline V gives CDR1 MRHNA, CDR2 SNTAGT. CDR3 length: 16 residues. DNA of the CDR3: TGTGCCAGCAGTGACTCTACAGGGGTACGGTTTACTGAAGCTTTCTTT. Its translation: CASSDSTGVRFTEAFF.

This clone appeared once. J is TRBJ2-3 and V is TRBV19; the D is unclear. Trimming cost V 4 bases and J 2 bases, with 13 bases left between them. CDR1 is LNHDA and CDR2 is SQIVND in the germline V gene (reference sequence). CDR3 length: 15 residues. CDR3 nucleotide sequence: TGTGCCAGTAGTACCGGTCGCGGCCCCACAGATACGCAGTATTTT. It is translated as CASSTGRGPTDTQYF. The full variable domain, with the rest looked up from reference TRBV19 and TRBJ2-3, is DGGITQSPKYLFRKEGQNVTLSCEQNLNHDAMYWYRQDPGQGLRLIYYSQIVNDFQKGDIAEGYSVSREKKESFPLTVTSAQKNPTAFYLCASSTGRGPTDTQYFGPGTRLTVL.